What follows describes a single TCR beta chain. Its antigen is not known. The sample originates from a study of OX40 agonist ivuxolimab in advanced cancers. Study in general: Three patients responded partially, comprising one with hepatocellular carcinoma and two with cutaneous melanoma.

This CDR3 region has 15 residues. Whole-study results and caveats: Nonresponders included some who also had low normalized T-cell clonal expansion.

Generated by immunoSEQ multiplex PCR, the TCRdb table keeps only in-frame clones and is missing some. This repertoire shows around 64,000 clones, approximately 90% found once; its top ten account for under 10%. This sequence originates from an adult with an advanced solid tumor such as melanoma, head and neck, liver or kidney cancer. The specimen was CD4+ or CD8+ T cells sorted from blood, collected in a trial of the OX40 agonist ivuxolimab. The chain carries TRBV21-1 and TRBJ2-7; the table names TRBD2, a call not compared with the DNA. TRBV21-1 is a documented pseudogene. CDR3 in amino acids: CASSKVRAWGYEQYF. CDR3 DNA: TGTGCCAGCAGCAAAGTGAGGGCTTGGGGCTACGAGCAGTACTTC.